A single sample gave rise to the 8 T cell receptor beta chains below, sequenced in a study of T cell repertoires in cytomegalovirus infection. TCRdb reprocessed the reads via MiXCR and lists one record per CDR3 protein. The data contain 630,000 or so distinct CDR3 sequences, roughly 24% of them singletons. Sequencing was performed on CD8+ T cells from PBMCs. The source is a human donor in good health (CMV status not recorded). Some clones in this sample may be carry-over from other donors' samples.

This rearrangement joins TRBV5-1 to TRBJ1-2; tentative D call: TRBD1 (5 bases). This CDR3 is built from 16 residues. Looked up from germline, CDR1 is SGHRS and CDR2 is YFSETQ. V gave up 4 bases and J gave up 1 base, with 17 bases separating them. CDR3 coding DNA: TGCGCCAGCAGCCCGACAGAGGTACTAGTTAACTATGGCTACACCTTC. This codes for CASSPTEVLVNYGYTF.

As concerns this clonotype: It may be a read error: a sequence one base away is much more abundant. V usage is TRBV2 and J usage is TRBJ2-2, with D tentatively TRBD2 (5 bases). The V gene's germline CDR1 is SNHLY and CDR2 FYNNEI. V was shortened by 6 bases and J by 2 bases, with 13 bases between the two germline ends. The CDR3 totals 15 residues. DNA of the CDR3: TGTGCCAGCAGAGCGAGCGGATTAAACACCGGGGAGCTGTTTTTT. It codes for CASRASGLNTGELFF.

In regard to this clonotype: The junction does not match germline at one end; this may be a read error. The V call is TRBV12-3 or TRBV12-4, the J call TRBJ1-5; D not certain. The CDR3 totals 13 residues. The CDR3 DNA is TGTGTCAGCAGATTAACCGGGGAACAGCCCCAGCATTTT. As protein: CVSRLTGEQPQHF.

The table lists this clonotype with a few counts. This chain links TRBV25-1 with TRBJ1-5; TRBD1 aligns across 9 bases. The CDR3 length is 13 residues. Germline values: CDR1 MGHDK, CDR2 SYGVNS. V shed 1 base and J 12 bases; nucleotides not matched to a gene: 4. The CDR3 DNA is TGTGCCAGCAGTGAATCCGGGACAGGGAACCAGCATTTT. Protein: CASSESGTGNQHF.

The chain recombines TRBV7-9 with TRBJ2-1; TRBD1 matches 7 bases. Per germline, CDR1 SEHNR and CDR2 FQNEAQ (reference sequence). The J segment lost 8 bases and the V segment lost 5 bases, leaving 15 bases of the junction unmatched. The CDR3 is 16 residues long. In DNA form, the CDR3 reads TGTGCCAGCAGCATACCGAACGTGAACAGGGGCGATGAGCAGTTCTTC. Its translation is CASSIPNVNRGDEQFF.

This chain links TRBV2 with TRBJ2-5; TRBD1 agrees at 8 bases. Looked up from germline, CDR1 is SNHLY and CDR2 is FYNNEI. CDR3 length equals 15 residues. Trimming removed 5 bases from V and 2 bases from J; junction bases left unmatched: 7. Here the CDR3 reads CASSKQGDGQETQYF. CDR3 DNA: TGTGCCAGCAGTAAACAGGGGGACGGGCAAGAGACCCAGTACTTC.

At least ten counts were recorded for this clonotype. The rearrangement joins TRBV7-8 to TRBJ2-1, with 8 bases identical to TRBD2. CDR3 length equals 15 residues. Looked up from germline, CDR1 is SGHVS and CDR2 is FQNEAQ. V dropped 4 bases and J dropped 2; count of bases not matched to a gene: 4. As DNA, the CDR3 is TGTGCCAGCAGCTCCCGCGGGGGGACCTACAATGAGCAGTTCTTC. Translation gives CASSSRGGTYNEQFF.

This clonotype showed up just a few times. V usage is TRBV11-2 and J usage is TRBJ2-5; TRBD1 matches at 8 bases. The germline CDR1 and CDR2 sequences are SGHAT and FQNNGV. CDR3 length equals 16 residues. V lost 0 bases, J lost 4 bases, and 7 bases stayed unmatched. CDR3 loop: CASSLDRAGGRETQYF. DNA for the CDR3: TGTGCCAGCAGCTTAGATCGAGCAGGGGGCAGAGAGACCCAGTACTTC.